The 23 T cell receptor beta chains below come from one sample, sequenced in a study of cytomegalovirus exposure and HLA in healthy donors. The PCR used 60 Vbeta and 13 Jbeta primers. TCRdb's copy holds only in-frame clones and misses some; the assay was immunoSEQ multiplex PCR. The table lists more than 200,000 clones. Sequencing was done on a sample of PBMCs. These receptors came from a woman aged 25 to 39 in good health and CMV-seropositive.

The chain combines TRBV4-1 with TRBJ1-1; D not resolved. V lost 3 bases to trimming and J lost 6 bases, with 11 bases between them. The length of the CDR3 is 13 residues. Per germline, CDR1 MGHRA and CDR2 YSYEKL. Written as DNA, the CDR3 is TGCGCCAGCAGCCAGGTGGCAATGGCTGAAGCTTTCTTT. Its translation is CASSQVAMAEAFF.

The chain couples TRBV7-2 to TRBJ2-1, with D hard to call. The CDR3 runs 14 residues. Germline-derived CDR1 and CDR2 are SGHTA and FQGNSA. V was shortened by 6 bases and J by 9 bases, with 18 bases between the two germline ends. The CDR3 is CASRPTLSKREQFF. CDR3 nucleotide sequence: TGTGCCAGCAGACCTACACTGTCGAAGCGTGAGCAGTTCTTC.

The rearrangement joins TRBV7-6 to TRBJ2-2; TRBD1 agrees at 8 bases. The CDR3 is 15 residues long. J lost 5 bases, V lost 6 bases, and 8 bases had no gene match. CDR1 and CDR2 from the germline V gene are SGHVS and FNYEAQ. The CDR3 nucleotides read TGTGCCAGCAGGAACGCAGGGGGCAAGACCGGGGAGCTGTTTTTT. Translation: CASRNAGGKTGELFF.

The CDR3 sequence is CASWERTGGNTEAFF. CDR3 sequence (DNA): TGTGCCAGCTGGGAACGGACAGGGGGGAACACTGAAGCTTTCTTT. The chain combines TRBV6-1 with TRBJ1-1; 10 bases map to TRBD1. The CDR3 is made up of 15 amino acids. After removal of 8 bases from V and 1 base from J, the junction contained 7 bases not matched to a gene. Germline loops: CDR1 MNHNS, CDR2 SASEGT.

The DNA for the CDR3 is TGTGCCAGCAGCCAAGAAGGAGGATCGAGGAATGGCTACACCTTC. Translated, it gives CASSQEGGSRNGYTF. The J gene is TRBJ1-2, the V gene TRBV4-2; D remains unclear. This CDR3 region has 15 residues. V lost 0 bases, J lost 6 bases, and 14 bases lay in between. CDR1 is LGHNA, CDR2 YNFKEQ, per germline.

The chain couples TRBV11-2 to TRBJ2-1, with TRBD2 matching over 9 bases. The junction had 21 bases not matched to a gene; V was cut back by 5 bases and J by 7 bases. The CDR3 is 19 amino acids. Per the germline V gene, CDR1 is SGHAT and CDR2 is FQNNGV. The CDR3 DNA follows: TGTGCCAGCAGCCCCCGGACTAGCGCGGGGGACGAGAGATGGAATGAGCAGTTCTTC. Translated, it gives CASSPRTSAGDERWNEQFF.

The genes are TRBV6-1 and TRBJ1-1, with a weak D call TRBD1 (6 bases). V was shortened by 6 bases and J by 4 bases, with 12 bases between the two germline ends. Germline CDR1 MNHNS, CDR2 SASEGT. This CDR3 has 13 amino acids. The CDR3 DNA is TGTGCCAGCAGGGACAGTTTTCGCACTGAAGCTTTCTTT. This sequence encodes CASRDSFRTEAFF.

The CDR3 coding sequence is TGTGCCACCAGCAGAGGGGCCACAGATACGCAGTATTTT. Its protein is CATSRGATDTQYF. The chain links TRBV15 to TRBJ2-3; D remains ambiguous. The V end was cut by 1 base, the J end by 2 bases, with 4 bases between. There are 13 residues in the CDR3. CDR1 and CDR2 (germline): LNHNV, YYDKDF (reference sequence).

J is TRBJ1-5 and V is TRBV15; D possibly corresponds to TRBD1 (5 bases). Germline loops: CDR1 LNHNV, CDR2 YYDKDF (reference sequence). V lost 0 bases to trimming and J lost 5 bases, with 5 bases between them. This CDR3 has 13 amino acids. The CDR3 loop is CATSREGDQPQHF. The CDR3 bases are TGTGCCACCAGCAGAGAAGGGGATCAGCCCCAGCATTTT.

The rearrangement uses TRBV29-1 and TRBJ1-1; TRBD1 might be the D (5 bases). Germline values: CDR1 SQVTM, CDR2 ANQGSEA. The CDR3 totals 15 residues. V was pared by 3 bases and J by 2 bases, with 16 bases between. The CDR3 coding sequence is TGCAGCGTTGAGGGCAGACAGACACTTAACACTGAAGCTTTCTTT. Its translation is CSVEGRQTLNTEAFF.

This chain uses TRBV18 with TRBJ1-5; D remains unclear. The CDR3 extends over 13 amino acids. The V gene lost 3 bases and the J gene lost 6 bases, with 9 bases spanning the gap. Germline assignment: CDR1 KGHSH and CDR2 LQKENI. CDR3 in amino acids: CASSPGVSQPQHF. For the CDR3, the DNA is TGTGCCAGCTCACCCGGTGTGAGTCAGCCCCAGCATTTT.

V usage is TRBV19 and J usage is TRBJ2-1; D possibly corresponds to TRBD1 (5 bases). The ends were cut back, 3 bases at V and 7 bases at J, with 7 bases in the middle. CDR3 length: 12 residues. In germline, CDR1 is LNHDA, CDR2 SQIVND (reference sequence). The CDR3 loop is CASSMYRNEQFF. The CDR3 nucleotides are TGTGCCAGTAGTATGTACAGGAATGAGCAGTTCTTC. Using reference TRBV19 and TRBJ2-1 for the parts outside the CDR3, the full variable domain is DGGITQSPKYLFRKEGQNVTLSCEQNLNHDAMYWYRQDPGQGLRLIYYSQIVNDFQKGDIAEGYSVSREKKESFPLTVTSAQKNPTAFYLCASSMYRNEQFFGPGTRLTVL.

This rearrangement joins TRBV20-1 to TRBJ2-1; D unresolved. V was pared by 6 bases and J by 4 bases, with 7 bases between. This CDR3 spans 11 amino acids. Germline V gives CDR1 DFQATT, CDR2 SNEGSKA (reference sequence). The CDR3 DNA sequence: TGCAGTGCACAATCTTACAATGAGCAGTTCTTC. This translates into CSAQSYNEQFF.

The chain is built from TRBV2 and TRBJ2-5; TRBD1 aligns across 8 bases. Germline loops: CDR1 SNHLY, CDR2 FYNNEI. This CDR3 region has 12 residues. Trimming cost V 6 bases and J 4 bases; bases outside gene matches: 1. CDR3 region: CASSDRGETQYF. CDR3 sequence (DNA): TGTGCCAGCAGCGACAGGGGAGAGACCCAGTACTTC.

The rearrangement uses TRBV11-3 and TRBJ1-1; D uncertain. Trimming pared 5 bases from V and 1 base from J, leaving 8 bases between. The CDR3 sequence is 13 residues long. Germline assignment: CDR1 SGHNT and CDR2 YENEEA. DNA for the CDR3: TGTGCCAGCAGCCGCAGTTCGAACACTGAAGCTTTCTTT. It yields the protein CASSRSSNTEAFF.

The rearrangement links TRBV7-9 to TRBJ2-1; D not certain. The CDR3 covers 11 residues. Per the germline V gene, CDR1 is SEHNR and CDR2 is FQNEAQ (reference sequence). Deletions cut 7 bases from V and 4 bases from J, with 5 bases between. The CDR3 DNA follows: TGTGCCAGCACCATTTACAATGAGCAGTTCTTC. Amino acids: CASTIYNEQFF.

The CDR3 DNA follows: TGTGCCAGCAGTTACTCGTGGACTCCCGGGGGGGGCTACACCTTC. Amino acid sequence: CASSYSWTPGGGYTF. The chain combines TRBV6-5 with TRBJ1-2; perhaps TRBD1 as D (5 bases). CDR1 and CDR2 from the germline V gene are MNHEY and SVGAGI. This CDR3 spans 15 amino acids. Trimming shortened V by 0 bases and J by 8 bases, and 16 bases separated the two germline ends.

The V gene is TRBV2, the J gene TRBJ2-3; 7 bases are a match to TRBD1. Germline V lookup: CDR1 SNHLY, CDR2 FYNNEI. This CDR3 contains 14 residues. V lost 4 bases to trimming and J lost 9 bases; unmatched junction nucleotides: 10. Written as DNA, the CDR3 is TGTGCCAGCAGTGTCTCAAAGGGACAGTACACGCAGTATTTT. Protein: CASSVSKGQYTQYF.

CDR3 coding DNA: TGTGCCAGTAGAGGGGAAAGCTCCTACAATGAGCAGTTCTTC. Translated: CASRGESSYNEQFF. J is TRBJ2-1 and V is TRBV19; D perhaps matches TRBD1 (5 bases). Germline V gives CDR1 LNHDA, CDR2 SQIVND (reference sequence). The V end was cut by 6 bases, the J end by 0 bases, with 9 bases between. The length of the CDR3 is 14 residues.

The CDR3 is CASSDWGRGTEAFF. CDR3 DNA: TGTGCCAGCAGTGACTGGGGCAGGGGCACTGAAGCTTTCTTT. J is TRBJ1-1 and V is TRBV2; the D gene is possibly TRBD1 (6 bases). The length of the CDR3 is 14 residues. Trimming cost V 3 bases and J 4 bases, with 12 bases left between them. In germline, CDR1 is SNHLY, CDR2 FYNNEI.

V is TRBV5-1 and J is TRBJ2-2, with a tentative D call TRBD2 (6 bases). This CDR3 region has 17 residues. V was pared by 0 bases and J by 4 bases, with 16 bases between. From germline, CDR1 is SGHRS and CDR2 YFSETQ. DNA of the CDR3: TGCGCCAGCAGCTTGGGATCCGGAGGGGAAAGCACCGGGGAGCTGTTTTTT. Its protein is CASSLGSGGESTGELFF.

The rearrangement links TRBV11-3 to TRBJ2-1; TRBD2 agrees at 14 bases. Trimming took 0 bases from V and 8 from J; bases not matched to a gene: 12. Germline V gives CDR1 SGHNT, CDR2 YENEEA. This CDR3 contains 19 residues. CDR3 DNA: TGTGCCAGCAGCTTAGAGCAGGGGGGGACTAGCGGGAGTAGGTATGAGCAGTTCTTC. Amino acids: CASSLEQGGTSGSRYEQFF.

The chain combines TRBV19 with TRBJ1-2; D possibly corresponds to TRBD1 (6 bases). Trimming cost V 7 bases and J 0 bases, with 12 bases left between them. The CDR3 is made up of 14 amino acids. From germline, CDR1 is LNHDA and CDR2 SQIVND (reference sequence). The CDR3 nucleotides read TGTGCCAGTACCGAGACAGGCGCTAACTATGGCTACACCTTC. Its protein is CASTETGANYGYTF.